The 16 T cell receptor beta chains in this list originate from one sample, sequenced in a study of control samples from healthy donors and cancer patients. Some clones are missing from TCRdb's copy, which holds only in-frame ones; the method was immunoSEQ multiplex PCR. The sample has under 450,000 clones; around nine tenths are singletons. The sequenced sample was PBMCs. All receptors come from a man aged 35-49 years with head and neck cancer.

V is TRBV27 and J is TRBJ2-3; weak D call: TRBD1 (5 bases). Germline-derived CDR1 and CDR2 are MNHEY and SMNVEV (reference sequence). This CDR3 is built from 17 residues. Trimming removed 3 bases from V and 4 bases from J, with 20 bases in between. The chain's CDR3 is CASSFYNWGRSADTQYF. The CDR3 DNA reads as TGTGCCAGCAGTTTCTACAACTGGGGCAGGTCCGCAGATACGCAGTATTTT.

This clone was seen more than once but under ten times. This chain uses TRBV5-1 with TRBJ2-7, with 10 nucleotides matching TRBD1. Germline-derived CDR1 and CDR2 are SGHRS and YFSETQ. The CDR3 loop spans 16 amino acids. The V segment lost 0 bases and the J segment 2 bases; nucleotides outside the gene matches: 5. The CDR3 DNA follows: TGCGCCAGCAGCTTGGCACCGGGACAGGGGACCTACGAGCAGTACTTC. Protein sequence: CASSLAPGQGTYEQYF.

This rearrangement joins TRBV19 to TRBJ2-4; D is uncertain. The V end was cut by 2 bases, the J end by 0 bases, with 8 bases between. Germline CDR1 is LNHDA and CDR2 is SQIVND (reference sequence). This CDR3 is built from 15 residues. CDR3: CASSIPWLAKNIQYF. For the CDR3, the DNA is TGTGCCAGTAGTATACCGTGGCTAGCCAAAAACATTCAGTACTTC.

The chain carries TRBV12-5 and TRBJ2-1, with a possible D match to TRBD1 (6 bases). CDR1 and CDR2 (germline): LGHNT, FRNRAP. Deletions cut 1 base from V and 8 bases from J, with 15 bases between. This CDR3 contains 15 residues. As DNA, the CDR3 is TGTGCTAGTGGTTTGGGCGGCGACAGGACCCATGAGCAGTTCTTC. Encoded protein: CASGLGGDRTHEQFF.

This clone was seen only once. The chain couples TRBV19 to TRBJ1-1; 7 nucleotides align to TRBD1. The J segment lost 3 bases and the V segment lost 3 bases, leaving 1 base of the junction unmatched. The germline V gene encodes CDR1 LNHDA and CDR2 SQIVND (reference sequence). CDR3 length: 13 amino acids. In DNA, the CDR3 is TGTGCCAGTAGTATTACAGGGGACACTGAAGCTTTCTTT. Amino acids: CASSITGDTEAFF.

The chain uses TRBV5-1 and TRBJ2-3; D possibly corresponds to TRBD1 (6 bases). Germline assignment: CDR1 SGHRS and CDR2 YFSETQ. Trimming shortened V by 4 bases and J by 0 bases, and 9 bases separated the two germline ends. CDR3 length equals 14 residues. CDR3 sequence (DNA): TGCGCCAGCAGCCGGGACATAAGCACAGATACGCAGTATTTT. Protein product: CASSRDISTDTQYF.

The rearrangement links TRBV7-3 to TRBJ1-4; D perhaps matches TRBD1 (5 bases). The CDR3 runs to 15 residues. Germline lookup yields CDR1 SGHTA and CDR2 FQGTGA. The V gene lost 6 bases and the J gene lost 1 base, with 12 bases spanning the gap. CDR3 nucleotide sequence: TGTGCCAGCAGTTTTGGGAGGGGAACTAATGAAAAACTGTTTTTT. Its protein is CASSFGRGTNEKLFF.

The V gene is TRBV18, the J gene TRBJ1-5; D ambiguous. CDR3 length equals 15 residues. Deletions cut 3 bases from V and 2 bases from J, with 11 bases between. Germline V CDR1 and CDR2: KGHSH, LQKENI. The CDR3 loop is CASSPGVQGNQPQHF. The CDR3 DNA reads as TGTGCCAGCTCACCGGGCGTGCAGGGCAATCAGCCCCAGCATTTT.

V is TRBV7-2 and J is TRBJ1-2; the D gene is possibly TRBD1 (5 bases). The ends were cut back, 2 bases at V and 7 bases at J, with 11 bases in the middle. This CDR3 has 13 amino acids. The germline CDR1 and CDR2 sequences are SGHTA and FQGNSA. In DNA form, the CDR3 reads TGTGCCAGCAGCTTAAGTAGCAGGGTTGGCTACACCTTC. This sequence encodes CASSLSSRVGYTF.

The DNA for the CDR3 is TGTGCCTGGAGACTGAACACTGAAGCTTTCTTT. Protein product: CAWRLNTEAFF. The rearrangement links TRBV30 to TRBJ1-1; D unclear. V was trimmed by 3 bases and J by 0 bases, leaving 2 bases between them. Germline V gene lookup returns CDR1 GTSNPN and CDR2 SVGIG (reference sequence). This CDR3 contains 11 residues.

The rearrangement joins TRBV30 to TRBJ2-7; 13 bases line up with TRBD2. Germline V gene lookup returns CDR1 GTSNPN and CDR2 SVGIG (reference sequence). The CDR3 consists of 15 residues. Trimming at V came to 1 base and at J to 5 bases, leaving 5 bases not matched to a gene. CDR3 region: CAWSEGLAGFDEQYF. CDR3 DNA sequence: TGTGCCTGGAGTGAGGGACTAGCGGGATTTGACGAGCAGTACTTC.

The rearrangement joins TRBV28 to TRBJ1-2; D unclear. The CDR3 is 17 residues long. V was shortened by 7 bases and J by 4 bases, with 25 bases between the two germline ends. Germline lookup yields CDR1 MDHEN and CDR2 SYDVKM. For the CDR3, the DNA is TGTGCCAGCACCCCGGGAGAGCTTGTCGCGGGAACCTATGGCTACACCTTC. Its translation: CASTPGELVAGTYGYTF.

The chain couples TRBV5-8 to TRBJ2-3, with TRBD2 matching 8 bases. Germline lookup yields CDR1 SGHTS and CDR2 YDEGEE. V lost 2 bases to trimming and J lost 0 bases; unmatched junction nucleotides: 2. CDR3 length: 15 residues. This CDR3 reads CASSFSGTSTDTQYF. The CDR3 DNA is TGTGCCAGCAGCTTTAGCGGGACCAGCACAGATACGCAGTATTTT.

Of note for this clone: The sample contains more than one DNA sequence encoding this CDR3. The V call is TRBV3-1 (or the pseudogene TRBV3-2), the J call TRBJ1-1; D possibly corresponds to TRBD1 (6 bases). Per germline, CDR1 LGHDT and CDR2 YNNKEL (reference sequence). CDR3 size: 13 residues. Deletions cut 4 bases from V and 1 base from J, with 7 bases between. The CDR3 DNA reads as TGTGCCAGCAGCCGGGGACAGAACACTGAAGCTTTCTTT. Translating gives CASSRGQNTEAFF.

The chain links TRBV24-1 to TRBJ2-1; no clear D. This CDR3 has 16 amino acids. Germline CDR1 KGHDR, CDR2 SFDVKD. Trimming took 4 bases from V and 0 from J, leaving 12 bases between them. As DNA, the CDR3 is TGTGCCACCAGTGACCCGACTGCTCTCTCCTACAATGAGCAGTTCTTC. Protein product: CATSDPTALSYNEQFF.

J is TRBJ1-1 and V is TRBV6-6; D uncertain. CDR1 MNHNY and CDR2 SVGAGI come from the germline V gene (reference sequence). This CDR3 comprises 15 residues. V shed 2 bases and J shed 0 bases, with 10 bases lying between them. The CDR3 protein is CASSYNMLMNTEAFF. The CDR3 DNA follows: TGTGCCAGCAGTTACAATATGCTTATGAACACTGAAGCTTTCTTT.